The T cell receptor (beta chain) described here comes from a study of T cells in Graves' hyperthyroidism and ophthalmopathy. Study-level results: Most clonotypes that expanded in the thyroid above 0.001 also showed up in blood. Ophthalmopathy got predicted by the model a median roughly six months before its onset.

The V end lost 1 base, the J end lost 3 bases, and 10 bases lay between the germline ends. This CDR3 spans 15 amino acids. TCR beta CDR3 regions were amplified from RNA. The TCR CDR3 was amplified in a first-round RT-PCR using the HTBI primer set. In TCRdb, the multiplex PCR reads were re-called with MiXCR into one record per CDR3 protein. The table has about 700,000 distinct CDR3 sequences, 11% to 15% seen once. This clonotype has ten or more counts. Its antigen is unidentified. Pregnant or lactating patients were excluded, as were those with uncontrolled infection or other autoimmune disease. The chain couples TRBV12-3 or TRBV12-4 to TRBJ2-1; possible D gene TRBD2, 5 bases. Sequencing was performed on blood. This receptor was obtained from a young woman with Graves' hyperthyroidism. The CDR3 is CASSLGGSGYNEQFF. The CDR3 DNA sequence: TGTGCCAGCAGTTTAGGCGGGTCCGGCTACAATGAGCAGTTCTTC.